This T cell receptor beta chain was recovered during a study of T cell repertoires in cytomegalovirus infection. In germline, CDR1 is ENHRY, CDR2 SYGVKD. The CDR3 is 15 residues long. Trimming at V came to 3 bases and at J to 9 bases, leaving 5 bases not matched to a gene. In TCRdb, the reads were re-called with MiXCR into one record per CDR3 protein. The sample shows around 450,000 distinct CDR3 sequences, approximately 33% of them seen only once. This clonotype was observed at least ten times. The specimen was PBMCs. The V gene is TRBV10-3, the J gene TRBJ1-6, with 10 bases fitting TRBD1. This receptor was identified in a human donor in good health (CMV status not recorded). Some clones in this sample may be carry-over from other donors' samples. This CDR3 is CAISEGTGVASPLHF. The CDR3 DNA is TGTGCCATCAGTGAAGGGACAGGGGTCGCTTCACCCCTCCACTTT.